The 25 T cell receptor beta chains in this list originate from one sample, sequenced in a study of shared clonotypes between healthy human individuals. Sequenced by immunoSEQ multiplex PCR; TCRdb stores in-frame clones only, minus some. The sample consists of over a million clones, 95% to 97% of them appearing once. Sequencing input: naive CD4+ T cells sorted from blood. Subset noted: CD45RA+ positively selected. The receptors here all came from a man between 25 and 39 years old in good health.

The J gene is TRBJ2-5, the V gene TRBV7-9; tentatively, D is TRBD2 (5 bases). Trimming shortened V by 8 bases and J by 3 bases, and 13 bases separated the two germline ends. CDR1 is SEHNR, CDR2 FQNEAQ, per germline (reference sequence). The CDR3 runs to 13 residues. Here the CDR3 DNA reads TGTGCCAGCGCCCGCAGCGGAGAAGAGACCCAGTACTTC. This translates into CASARSGEETQYF.

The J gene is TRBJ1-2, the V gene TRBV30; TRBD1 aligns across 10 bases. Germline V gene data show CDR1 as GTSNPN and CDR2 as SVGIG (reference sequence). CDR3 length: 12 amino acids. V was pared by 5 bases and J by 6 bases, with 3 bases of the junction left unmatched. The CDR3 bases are TGTGCCTGGCCCGGGACAGGGGATGGCTACACCTTC. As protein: CAWPGTGDGYTF. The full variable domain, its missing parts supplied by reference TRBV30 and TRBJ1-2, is SQTIHQWPATLVQPVGSPLSLECTVEGTSNPNLYWYRQAAGRGLQLLFYSVGIGQISSEVPQNLSASRPQDRQFILSSKKLLLSDSGFYLCAWPGTGDGYTFGSGTRLTVV.

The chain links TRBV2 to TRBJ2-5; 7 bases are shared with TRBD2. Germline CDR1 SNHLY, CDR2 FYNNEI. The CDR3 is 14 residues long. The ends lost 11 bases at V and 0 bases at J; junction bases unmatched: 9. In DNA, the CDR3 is TGTGCCGGGACTGGGAGGGCTTACCAAGAGACCCAGTACTTC. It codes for CAGTGRAYQETQYF.

The CDR3 bases are TGTGCCAGCAGCTTAGAGAGGGGGGGGTCCTACAATGAGCAGTTCTTC. This encodes CASSLERGGSYNEQFF. This rearrangement joins TRBV7-6 to TRBJ2-1, with D tentatively TRBD2 (7 bases). Trimming took 1 base from V and 1 from J, leaving 11 bases between them. Germline CDR1 is SGHVS and CDR2 is FNYEAQ. The CDR3 runs to 16 residues.

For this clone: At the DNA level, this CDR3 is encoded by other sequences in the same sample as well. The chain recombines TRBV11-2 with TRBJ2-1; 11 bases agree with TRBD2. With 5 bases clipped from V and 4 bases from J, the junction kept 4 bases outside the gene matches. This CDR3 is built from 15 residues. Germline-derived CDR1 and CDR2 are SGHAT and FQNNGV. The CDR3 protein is CASSTRLAGYNEQFF. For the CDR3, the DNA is TGTGCCAGCAGCACCCGACTAGCGGGGTACAATGAGCAGTTCTTC.

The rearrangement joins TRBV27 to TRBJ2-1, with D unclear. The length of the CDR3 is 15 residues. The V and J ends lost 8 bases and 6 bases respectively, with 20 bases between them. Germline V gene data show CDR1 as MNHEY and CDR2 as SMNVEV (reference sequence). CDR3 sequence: CASPQLCVLVNEQFF. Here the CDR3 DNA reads TGTGCCAGCCCCCAGCTCTGTGTTTTGGTCAATGAGCAGTTCTTC.

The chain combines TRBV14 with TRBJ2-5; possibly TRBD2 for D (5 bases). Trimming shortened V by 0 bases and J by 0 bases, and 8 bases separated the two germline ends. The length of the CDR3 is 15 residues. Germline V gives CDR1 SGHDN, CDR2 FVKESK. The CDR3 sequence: CASSQDRRYQETQYF. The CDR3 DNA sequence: TGTGCCAGCAGCCAAGATCGGAGGTACCAAGAGACCCAGTACTTC. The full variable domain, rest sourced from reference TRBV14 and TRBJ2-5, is EAGVTQFPSHSVIEKGQTVTLRCDPISGHDNLYWYRRVMGKEIKFLLHFVKESKQDESGMPNNRFLAERTGGTYSTLKVQPAELEDSGVYFCASSQDRRYQETQYFGPGTRLLVL.

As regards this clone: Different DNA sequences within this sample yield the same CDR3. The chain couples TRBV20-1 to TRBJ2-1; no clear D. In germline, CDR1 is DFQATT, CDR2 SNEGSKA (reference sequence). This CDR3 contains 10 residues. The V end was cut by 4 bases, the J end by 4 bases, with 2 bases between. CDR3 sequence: CSAIYNEQFF. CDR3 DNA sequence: TGCAGTGCTATTTACAATGAGCAGTTCTTC.

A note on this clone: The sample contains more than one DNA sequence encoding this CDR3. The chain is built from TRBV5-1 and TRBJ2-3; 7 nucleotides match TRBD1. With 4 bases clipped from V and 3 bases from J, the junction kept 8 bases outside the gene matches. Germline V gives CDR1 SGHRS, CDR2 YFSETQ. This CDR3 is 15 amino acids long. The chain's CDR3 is CASSPRTGSTDTQYF. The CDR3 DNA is TGCGCCAGCAGCCCCAGGACAGGATCGACAGATACGCAGTATTTT.

The DNA of the CDR3 is TGTGCTCAGGGGAGAGTCGACACTGAAGCTTTCTTT. This encodes CAQGRVDTEAFF. This chain connects TRBV7-9 to TRBJ1-1; weak D call: TRBD1 (6 bases). This CDR3 is 12 amino acids long. CDR1 and CDR2 from the germline V gene are SEHNR and FQNEAQ (reference sequence).

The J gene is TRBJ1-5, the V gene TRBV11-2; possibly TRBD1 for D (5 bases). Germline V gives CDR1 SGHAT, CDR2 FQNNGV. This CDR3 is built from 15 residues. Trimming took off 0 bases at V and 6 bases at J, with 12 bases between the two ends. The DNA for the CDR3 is TGTGCCAGCAGCTTAGAGAGGGGTCCGGGTCAGCCCCAGCATTTT. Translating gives CASSLERGPGQPQHF.

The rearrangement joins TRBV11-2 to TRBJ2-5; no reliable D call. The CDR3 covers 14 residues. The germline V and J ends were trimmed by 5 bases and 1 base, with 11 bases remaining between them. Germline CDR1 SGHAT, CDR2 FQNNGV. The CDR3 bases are TGTGCCAGCAGCCTGCGACAAGTCCAAGAGACCCAGTACTTC. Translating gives CASSLRQVQETQYF.

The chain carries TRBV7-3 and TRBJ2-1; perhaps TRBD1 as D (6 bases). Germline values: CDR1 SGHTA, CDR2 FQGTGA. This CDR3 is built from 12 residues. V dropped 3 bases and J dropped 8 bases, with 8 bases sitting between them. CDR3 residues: CASSFNRDEQFF. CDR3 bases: TGTGCCAGCAGCTTCAACAGGGATGAGCAGTTCTTC.

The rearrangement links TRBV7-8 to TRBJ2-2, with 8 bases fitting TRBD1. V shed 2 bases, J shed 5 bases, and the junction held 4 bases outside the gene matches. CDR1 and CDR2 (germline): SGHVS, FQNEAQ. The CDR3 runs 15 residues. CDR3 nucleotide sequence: TGTGCCAGCAGCTTAACCGACAGGGGAACCGGGGAGCTGTTTTTT. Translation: CASSLTDRGTGELFF.

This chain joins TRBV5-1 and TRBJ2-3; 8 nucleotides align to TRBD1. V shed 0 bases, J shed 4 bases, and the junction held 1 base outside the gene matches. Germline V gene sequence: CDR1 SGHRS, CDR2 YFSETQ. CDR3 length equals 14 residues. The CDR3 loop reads CASSLATGADTQYF. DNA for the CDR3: TGCGCCAGCAGCTTGGCGACAGGGGCAGATACGCAGTATTTT.

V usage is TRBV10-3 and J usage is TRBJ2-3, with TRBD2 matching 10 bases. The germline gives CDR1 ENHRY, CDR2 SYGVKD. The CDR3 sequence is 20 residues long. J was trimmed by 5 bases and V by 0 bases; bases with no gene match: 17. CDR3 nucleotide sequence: TGTGCCATCAGTGAGTCGATAACCCCAGCGGGAGGGCCTTATGGAGATACGCAGTATTTT. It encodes CAISESITPAGGPYGDTQYF.

CDR3 DNA: TGTGCCAGCAGTTTAGGGGACAGGGACAATCAGCCCCAGCATTTT. It encodes CASSLGDRDNQPQHF. The chain has TRBV28 and TRBJ1-5; 9 bases are a match to TRBD1. Germline V gene sequence: CDR1 MDHEN, CDR2 SYDVKM. The length of the CDR3 is 15 residues. V was clipped by 2 bases and J by 3 bases; unmatched bases: 2.

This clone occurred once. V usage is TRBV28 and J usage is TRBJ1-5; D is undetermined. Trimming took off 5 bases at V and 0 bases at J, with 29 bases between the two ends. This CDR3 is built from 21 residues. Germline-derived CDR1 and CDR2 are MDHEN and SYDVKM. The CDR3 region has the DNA TGTGCCAGCAGTCTACCCAACTTCGTACAGAGCCAAGATGATAGCAATCAGCCCCAGCATTTT. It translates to CASSLPNFVQSQDDSNQPQHF.

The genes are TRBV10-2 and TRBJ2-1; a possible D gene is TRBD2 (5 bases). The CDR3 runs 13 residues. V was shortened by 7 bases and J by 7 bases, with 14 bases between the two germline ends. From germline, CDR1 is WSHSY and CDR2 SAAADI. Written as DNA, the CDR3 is TGCGCCAGCAAAGAAAGGGAGAATAATGAGCAGTTCTTC. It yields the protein CASKERENNEQFF.

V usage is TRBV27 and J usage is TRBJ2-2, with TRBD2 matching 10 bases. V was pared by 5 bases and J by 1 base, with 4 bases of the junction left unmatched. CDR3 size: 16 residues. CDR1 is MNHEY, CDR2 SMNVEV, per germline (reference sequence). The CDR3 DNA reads TGTGCCAGCAGTCCCGCTAGCGGGAGGAACACCGGGGAGCTGTTTTTT. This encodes CASSPASGRNTGELFF.

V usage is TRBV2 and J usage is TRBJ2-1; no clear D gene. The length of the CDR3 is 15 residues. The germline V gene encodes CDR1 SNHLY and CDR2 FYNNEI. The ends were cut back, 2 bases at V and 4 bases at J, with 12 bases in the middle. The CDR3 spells CASSETGRQYNEQFF. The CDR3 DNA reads TGTGCCAGCAGTGAAACGGGTCGCCAGTACAATGAGCAGTTCTTC.

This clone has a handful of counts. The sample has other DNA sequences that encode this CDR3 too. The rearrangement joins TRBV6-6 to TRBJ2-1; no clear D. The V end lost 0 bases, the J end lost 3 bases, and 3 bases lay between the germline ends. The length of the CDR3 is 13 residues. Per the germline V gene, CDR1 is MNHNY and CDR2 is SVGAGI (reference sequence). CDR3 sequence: CASSYSGYNEQFF. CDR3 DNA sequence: TGTGCCAGCAGTTACTCGGGCTACAATGAGCAGTTCTTC.

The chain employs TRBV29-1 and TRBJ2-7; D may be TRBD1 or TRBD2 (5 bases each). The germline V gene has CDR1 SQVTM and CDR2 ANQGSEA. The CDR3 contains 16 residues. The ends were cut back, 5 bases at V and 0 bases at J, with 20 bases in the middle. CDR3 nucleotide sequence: TGCAGCGTTAACCTCCGGGGCGGGCGTTTCTCCTACGAGCAGTACTTC. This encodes CSVNLRGGRFSYEQYF.

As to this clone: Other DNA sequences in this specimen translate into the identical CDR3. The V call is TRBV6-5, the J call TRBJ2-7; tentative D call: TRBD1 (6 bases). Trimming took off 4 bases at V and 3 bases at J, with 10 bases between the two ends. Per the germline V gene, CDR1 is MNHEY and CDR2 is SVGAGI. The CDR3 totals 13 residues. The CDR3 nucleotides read TGTGCCAGCAGTTCCACAGGGAACTACGAGCAGTACTTC. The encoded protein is CASSSTGNYEQYF.

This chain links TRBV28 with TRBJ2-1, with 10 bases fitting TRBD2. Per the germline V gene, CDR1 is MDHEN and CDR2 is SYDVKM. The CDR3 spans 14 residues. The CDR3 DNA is TGTATCACCCTCTCTAGCGGGAGTCGGAATGAGCAGTTCTTC. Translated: CITLSSGSRNEQFF.